The entry below describes one T cell receptor (beta chain). Its matching antigen is unknown. Execution of the assay was at deep level. The method was immunoSEQ multiplex PCR; TCRdb's version includes in-frame clones alone and lacks a portion of them. The profile shows about 490,000 clones, 60% to 85% of them singletons. The CDR3 consists of 16 residues. The germline V and J ends were trimmed by 4 bases and 0 bases, with 14 bases remaining between them. Germline-derived CDR1 and CDR2 are MNHEY and SVGAGI. The source of the sample is a study of shared clonotypes between healthy human individuals. Roughly 93 million PBMCs supplied genomic DNA for unsorted samples. Study findings and constraints: The authors sampled blood alone, and tissue repertoires likely differ.

The receptor was derived from a woman in her thirties or forties in good health. Some clones in this sample may be carry-over from other donors' samples. Sequenced sample: PBMCs. This chain uses TRBV6-5 with TRBJ2-3; unclear D gene. The chain's CDR3 is CASSLLGLYSTDTQYF. DNA of the CDR3: TGTGCCAGCAGTTTACTCGGTCTGTACAGCACAGATACGCAGTATTTT.